In its sample, the clone carrying this T cell receptor (beta chain) was seen a few times. These data are taken from a study of blood T cells in healthy people across ages. The ends lost 0 bases at V and 0 bases at J; junction bases unmatched: 11. Germline values: CDR1 SGHRS, CDR2 YFSETQ. There are 19 residues in the CDR3. For the second PCR, which ran for 7 to 11 cycles, a sample-barcoded 5' primer and a J-beta primer mix were used. TCRdb reprocessed the 5' RACE reads via MiXCR and lists one record per CDR3 protein. The sample includes about 900,000 distinct CDR3 sequences, 45% to 50% of them seen just once.

The chain recombines TRBV5-1 with TRBJ2-3; TRBD2 agrees at 9 bases. This sequence originates from a man aged 25-45 years in good health. Sequencing was done on a sample of blood. The CDR3 is CASSLGTAGGPTSTDTQYF. The CDR3 DNA sequence: TGCGCCAGCAGCTTGGGTACAGCGGGGGGACCCACTAGCACAGATACGCAGTATTTT.